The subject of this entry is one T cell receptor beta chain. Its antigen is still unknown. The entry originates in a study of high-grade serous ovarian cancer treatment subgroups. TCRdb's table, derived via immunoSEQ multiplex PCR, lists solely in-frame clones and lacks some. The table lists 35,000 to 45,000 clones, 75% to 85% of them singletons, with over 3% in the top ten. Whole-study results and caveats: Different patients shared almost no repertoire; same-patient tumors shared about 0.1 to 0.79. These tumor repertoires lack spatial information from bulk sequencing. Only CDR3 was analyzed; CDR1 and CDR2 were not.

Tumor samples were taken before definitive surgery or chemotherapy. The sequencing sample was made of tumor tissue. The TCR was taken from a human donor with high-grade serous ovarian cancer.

For the CDR3, the DNA is TGCGCCAGCAGCCAAGATTGGGCAGGGCCCTACGAGCAGTACTTC. Amino acids: CASSQDWAGPYEQYF. The gene calls are TRBV4-3 and TRBJ2-7; possibly TRBD1 for D (5 bases). Germline lookup yields CDR1 LGHNA and CDR2 YSLEER. Between the trimmed V and J ends, which lost 0 bases and 2 bases, there was a span of 11 bases. This CDR3 is 15 amino acids long.